Included here is one TCR beta chain sequence, with context. CDR1 and CDR2 from the germline V gene are LGHNA and YSLEER. The CDR3 runs 14 residues. V was cut by 4 bases and J by 4 bases, with 14 bases left in between. This sample stems from a study of OX40 agonist ivuxolimab in advanced cancers. Study as a whole: Aged roughly 23 to 80 with a mean of approximately 60 years, they were approximately 80% male.

Method: immunoSEQ multiplex PCR; TCRdb's copy keeps in-frame clones and lacks some. The sample consists of just over 14,000 clones, over 60% of them appearing once. This chain connects TRBV4-3 to TRBJ2-7; D ambiguous. The clonotype originates from an adult with an advanced solid tumor such as melanoma, head and neck, liver or kidney cancer. The specimen was CD4+ or CD8+ T cells sorted from blood, collected in a trial of the OX40 agonist ivuxolimab. The DNA of the CDR3 is TGCGCCAGCAGCCTCGACCCTTCAGGTTACGAGCAGTACTTC. This gives the protein CASSLDPSGYEQYF.